This T cell receptor (beta chain) was retrieved from a study of blood T cells in healthy people across ages. The overall study: About one barcoded beta molecule per two T cells came from capture by template switching.

J gave up 6 bases and V 5 bases, and 11 bases lay outside the gene matches. Per germline, CDR1 PRHDT and CDR2 FYEKMQ (reference sequence). This CDR3 has 15 amino acids. The study recruited healthy Caucasian donors from Russia who were aged about 6 to 90. This clonotype was seen a handful of times. Its specificity is unknown. Points from the study as a whole: Per million T cells, TCR beta diversity dropped roughly linearly as age increased.

A second about 6 to 12 cycle PCR used barcoded and J-beta primers. TCRdb reprocessed the 5' RACE reads with MiXCR, giving one entry per CDR3 protein. The sample has about 970,000 distinct CDR3 sequences, just over 50% seen once. The sequencing input was blood. This clonotype was sampled from a woman aged 55-69 years in good health. V and J are TRBV13 and TRBJ2-7, with 9 positions matching TRBD1. CDR3 nucleotides: TGTGCCAGCAGCACGAAGGGACAGGGAGGCTTCGAGCAGTACTTC. Translated, it gives CASSTKGQGGFEQYF.